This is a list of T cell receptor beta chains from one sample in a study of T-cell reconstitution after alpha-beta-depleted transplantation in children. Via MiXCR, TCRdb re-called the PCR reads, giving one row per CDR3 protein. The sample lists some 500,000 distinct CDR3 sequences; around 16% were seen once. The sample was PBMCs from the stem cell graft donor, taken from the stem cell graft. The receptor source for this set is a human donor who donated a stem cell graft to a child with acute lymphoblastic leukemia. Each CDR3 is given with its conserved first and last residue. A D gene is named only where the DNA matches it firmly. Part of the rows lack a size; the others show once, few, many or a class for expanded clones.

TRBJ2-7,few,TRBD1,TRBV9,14,TGTGCCAGCAGCGTAGGAAGGGGGCGAGTCGAGCAGTACTTC,CASSVGRGRVEQYF
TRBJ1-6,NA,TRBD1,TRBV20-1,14,TGCAGTGGGACAGGGGCCGCTGGTAGTTCACCCCTCCACTTT,CSGTGAAGSSPLHF
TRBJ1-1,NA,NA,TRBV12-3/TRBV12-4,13,TGTGCCTGTACCAGGGACATGAACACTGAAGCTTTCTTT,CACTRDMNTEAFF
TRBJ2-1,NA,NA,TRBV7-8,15,TGTGCCAGCAGCTTTCGAGATACAACCTACAATGAGCAGTTCTTC,CASSFRDTTYNEQFF
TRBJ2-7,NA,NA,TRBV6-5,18,TGTGCCAGCAGTTACGGGGGAGGTAACGCTGTTAGCTCCTACGAGCAGTACTTC,CASSYGGGNAVSSYEQYF
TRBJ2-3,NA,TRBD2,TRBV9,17,TGTGCCAGCAGCACCAGACTAGCGGGAGGGCCAACAGATACGCAGTATTTT,CASSTRLAGGPTDTQYF
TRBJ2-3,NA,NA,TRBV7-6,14,TGTGCCAGCAGCCCGGGGTTACTCACAGATACGCAGTATTTT,CASSPGLLTDTQYF
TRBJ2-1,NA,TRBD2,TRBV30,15,TGTGCCTGGAGTGTCGGTAGCGGGACCTACAATGAGCAGTTCTTC,CAWSVGSGTYNEQFF
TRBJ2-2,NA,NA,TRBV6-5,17,TGTGCCAGCAGTTACCGCCGGGGAGCCCTGAACACCGGGGAGCTGTTTTTT,CASSYRRGALNTGELFF
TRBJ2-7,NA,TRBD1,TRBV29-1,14,TGCAGCGTTGAAGAGGGACAGGGGACCTACGAGCAGTACTTC,CSVEEGQGTYEQYF
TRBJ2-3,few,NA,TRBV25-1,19,TGTGCCAGCAGTGGAGGCCCTCGCGAACAGGGAGCTAGCACAGATACGCAGTATTTT,CASSGGPREQGASTDTQYF
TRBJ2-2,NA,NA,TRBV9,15,TGTGCCAGCAGCCCAAGCGGACAGCCGGTCGGGGAGCTGTTTTTT,CASSPSGQPVGELFF
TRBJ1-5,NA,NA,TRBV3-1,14,TGTGCCAGCAGCACAGGTAGGAGCAATCAGCCCCAGCATTTT,CASSTGRSNQPQHF
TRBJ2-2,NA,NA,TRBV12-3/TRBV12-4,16,TGTGCCAGCAGACCCCTCACAGGGGAGGACACCGGGGAGCTGTTTTTT,CASRPLTGEDTGELFF
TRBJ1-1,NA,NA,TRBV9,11,TGTGCCAGCAGTGGAGGATCTGAAGCTTTCTTT,CASSGGSEAFF
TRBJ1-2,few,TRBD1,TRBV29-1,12,TGCAGCGTTGAATCGGACAGGGCTGGCTACACCTTC,CSVESDRAGYTF
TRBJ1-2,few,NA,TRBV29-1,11,TGCAGCACCCACGACAATCATGGCTACACCTTC,CSTHDNHGYTF
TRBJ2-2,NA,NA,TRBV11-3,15,TGTGCCAGCAGCTTAAGTGGGACCCCCACCGGGGAGCTGTTTTTT,CASSLSGTPTGELFF
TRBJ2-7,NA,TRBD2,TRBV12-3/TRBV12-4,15,TGTGCCAGCAGAGGTCCGGGACTAGCGGGAGTCGAGCAGTACTTC,CASRGPGLAGVEQYF
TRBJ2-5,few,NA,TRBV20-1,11,TGCAGTGCTAGGGAAGACCGGACCCAGTACTTC,CSAREDRTQYF
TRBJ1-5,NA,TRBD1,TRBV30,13,TGTGCCTTACAGGGGAATAGCAATCAGCCCCAGCATTTT,CALQGNSNQPQHF
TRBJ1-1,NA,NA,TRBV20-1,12,TGCAGTGCTCCGAGACTAAACACTGAAGCTTTCTTT,CSAPRLNTEAFF
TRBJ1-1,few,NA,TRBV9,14,TGTGCCAGCAGCGCTAGTGGGGGGAACACTGAAGCTTTCTTT,CASSASGGNTEAFF
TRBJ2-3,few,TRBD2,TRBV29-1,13,TGCAGCGGATCGGGGGGGCGCACAGATACGCAGTATTTT,CSGSGGRTDTQYF
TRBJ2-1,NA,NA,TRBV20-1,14,TGCAGTGCTAGAGTCAGGGTTTCCTACAATGAGCAGTTCTTC,CSARVRVSYNEQFF
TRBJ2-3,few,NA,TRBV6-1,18,TGTGCCAGCAGCCCGGAGGTTCGGTGGGGGAAGGGAACAGATACGCAGTATTTT,CASSPEVRWGKGTDTQYF
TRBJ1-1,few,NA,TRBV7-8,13,TGTGCCAGCAGCTTAATCTTGAACACTGAAGCTTTCTTT,CASSLILNTEAFF
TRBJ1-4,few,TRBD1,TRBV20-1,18,TGCAGTGCTAGAGATTCACCCGGGACAGGGATGTTTCGTGAAAAACTGTTTTTT,CSARDSPGTGMFREKLFF
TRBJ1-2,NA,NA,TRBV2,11,TGTGCCAGTAGGAGCCTAGCGGGCTACACCTTC,CASRSLAGYTF
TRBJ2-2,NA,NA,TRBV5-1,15,TGCGCCAGCAGCCTAACAAGGGAGAACACCGGGGAGCTGTTTTTT,CASSLTRENTGELFF
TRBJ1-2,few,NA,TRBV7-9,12,TGTGCCAGCAGCTCGGAGGGTTATGGCTACACCTTC,CASSSEGYGYTF
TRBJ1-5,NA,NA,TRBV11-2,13,TGTGCCAGCAGCACCCGGTGGAATCAGCCCCATCATTTT,CASSTRWNQPHHF
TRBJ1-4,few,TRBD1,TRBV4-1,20,TGCGCCAGCAGCCATCGAATAAGGGCGGGGGACAGGGGATCGGATGAAAAACTGTTTTTT,CASSHRIRAGDRGSDEKLFF
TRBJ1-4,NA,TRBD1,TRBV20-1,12,TGCGCTTGCCGGGACAGACATCTCGGACTGTTTTTT,CACRDRHLGLFF
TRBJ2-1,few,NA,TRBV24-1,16,TGTGCCACCAGTGTCCGAAAGGGGGGTCGCCCCAATGAGCAGTTCTTC,CATSVRKGGRPNEQFF